Below, 7 T cell receptor beta chains from the same sample are listed, as sequenced in a study of blood T cell repertoires in COVID-19. Only in-frame clones appear in the TCRdb table, and some are missing; sequencing was by immunoSEQ multiplex PCR. The sample shows about 410,000 clones, 90% of them seen only once. The sequencing sample was made of PBMCs or T cells enriched from blood (not recorded which). The receptors here all came from a man aged 18 to 29 who had recovered from COVID-19.

The chain combines TRBV21-1 with TRBJ2-3; the table's D gene call, TRBD2, was not cross checked with the DNA. TRBV21-1 is described as a pseudogene. The CDR3 is made up of 15 amino acids. The CDR3 bases are TGTGCCACCACCGATCGGGGAGTTGGCACAGATACGCAGTATTTT. This encodes CATTDRGVGTDTQYF.

V and J are TRBV27 and TRBJ1-1; possibly TRBD1 for D (5 bases). CDR1 and CDR2 (germline): MNHEY, SMNVEV (reference sequence). This CDR3 spans 15 amino acids. V shed 5 bases and J shed 4 bases, with 17 bases lying between them. The CDR3 bases are TGTGCCAGCAGTAAAGTAGGGGTTTTCGGCACTGAAGCTTTCTTT. Amino acid sequence: CASSKVGVFGTEAFF.

V and J are TRBV6-5 and TRBJ2-3; 12 positions agree with TRBD2. This CDR3 contains 14 residues. V gave up 8 bases and J gave up 5 bases; unmatched junction bases: 5. Germline CDR1 MNHEY, CDR2 SVGAGI. This CDR3 is CASLTSGSLDTQYF. The DNA for the CDR3 is TGTGCCAGCCTGACTAGCGGGAGTTTAGATACGCAGTATTTT.

The J gene is TRBJ1-1, the V gene TRBV19; D ambiguous. The CDR3 is 11 residues long. Germline V CDR1 and CDR2: LNHDA, SQIVND (reference sequence). The V gene lost 2 bases and the J gene lost 10 bases, with 8 bases spanning the gap. CDR3 bases: TGTGCCAGTAGTATACCCGGGAGAGCTTTCTTT. It translates to CASSIPGRAFF. Drawing the rest from reference TRBV19 and TRBJ1-1, the complete variable domain is DGGITQSPKYLFRKEGQNVTLSCEQNLNHDAMYWYRQDPGQGLRLIYYSQIVNDFQKGDIAEGYSVSREKKESFPLTVTSAQKNPTAFYLCASSIPGRAFFGQGTRLTVV.

The V call is TRBV19, the J call TRBJ1-4; 7 nucleotides match TRBD1. This CDR3 is built from 15 residues. Germline V lookup: CDR1 LNHDA, CDR2 SQIVND (reference sequence). J lost 4 bases, V lost 4 bases, and 6 bases had no gene match. This CDR3 is CASSTWDSFNEKLFF. The CDR3 nucleotides read TGTGCCAGTAGTACGTGGGACAGCTTTAATGAAAAACTGTTTTTT.

This rearrangement joins TRBV18 to TRBJ1-1; perhaps TRBD1 as D (6 bases). This CDR3 region has 14 residues. Trimming took 6 bases from V and 2 from J, leaving 13 bases between them. Germline CDR1 and CDR2: KGHSH and LQKENI. The CDR3: CASSPAGTNTEAFF. CDR3 nucleotides: TGTGCCAGCTCGCCTGCCGGGACAAACACTGAAGCTTTCTTT.

V is TRBV7-2 and J is TRBJ1-1; D may be TRBD1 (5 bases). Deletions cut 0 bases from V and 4 bases from J, with 15 bases between. Germline V gene data show CDR1 as SGHTA and CDR2 as FQGNSA. The CDR3 runs 16 residues. The CDR3 DNA reads TGTGCCAGCAGCTTAGCCCCCACGCAGGGTGGCACTGAAGCTTTCTTT. It is translated as CASSLAPTQGGTEAFF. The full variable domain, rest sourced from reference TRBV7-2 and TRBJ1-1, is GAGVSQSPSNKVTEKGKDVELRCDPISGHTALYWYRQSLGQGLEFLIYFQGNSAPDKSGLPSDRFSAERTGGSVSTLTIQRTQQEDSAVYLCASSLAPTQGGTEAFFGQGTRLTVV.